The T cell receptor (beta chain) described here comes from a study of CXCR3-negative and CXCR3-positive naive CD8 T cells. Whole-study results and caveats: A higher hydrophobicity marked the TRB CDR3s of CXCR3-positive naive cells versus CXCR3-negative naive cells. Memory CD8+ cells had much lower diversity, and both naive subsets had comparably high diversity.

Germline V gene lookup returns CDR1 SGHVS and CDR2 FNYEAQ. The length of the CDR3 is 13 residues. In terms of frequency, this clonotype is medium-sized (0.01 to 0.1%). What it binds is unknown. The TRB cDNA libraries were prepared by 5' RACE with UMI labels. Reanalyzing the 5' RACE reads, TCRdb keeps one entry per CDR3 protein, without DNA. In total, the table holds about 50,000 distinct CDR3 sequences. Definition of naive CD8+ T cells rested on a CD45RO-CCR7+CD27+CD95- profile. Sequenced: naive CXCR3+ CD8+ T cells from blood. Subset noted: CD45RO-CCR7+CD27+CD95- naive CD8+ T cells expressing CXCR3 (TNR3+). The receptor was isolated from a human donor in good health. Some clones in this sample may be carry-over from other donors' samples. This rearrangement joins TRBV7-6 to TRBJ2-3; TCRdb lists TRBD1, though no DNA is available to test this call. The CDR3 region is CASSSESPLSQYF.